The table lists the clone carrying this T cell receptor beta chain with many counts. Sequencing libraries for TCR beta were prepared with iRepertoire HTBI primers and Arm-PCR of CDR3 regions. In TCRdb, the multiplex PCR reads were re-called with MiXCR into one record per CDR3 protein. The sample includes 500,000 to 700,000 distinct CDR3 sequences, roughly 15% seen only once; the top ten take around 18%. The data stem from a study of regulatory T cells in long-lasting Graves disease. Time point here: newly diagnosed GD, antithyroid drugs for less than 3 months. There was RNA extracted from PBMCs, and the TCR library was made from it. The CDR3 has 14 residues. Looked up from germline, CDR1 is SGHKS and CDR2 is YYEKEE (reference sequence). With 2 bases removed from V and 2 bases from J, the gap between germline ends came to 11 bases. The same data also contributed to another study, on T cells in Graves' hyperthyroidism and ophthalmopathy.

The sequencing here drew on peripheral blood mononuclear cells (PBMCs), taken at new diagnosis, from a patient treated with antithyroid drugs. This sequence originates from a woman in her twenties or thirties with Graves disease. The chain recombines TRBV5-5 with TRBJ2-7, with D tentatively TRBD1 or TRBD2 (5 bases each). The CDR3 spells CASSFGDGAYEQYF. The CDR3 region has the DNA TGTGCCAGCAGCTTTGGGGACGGTGCCTACGAGCAGTACTTC.